Following are 21 T cell receptor beta chains from one sample sequenced in a study of blood T cell repertoires in COVID-19. Measured with immunoSEQ multiplex PCR; TCRdb has only the in-frame clones, and not every one. The sample yields tens of thousands of clones, approximately 80% seen once. Sequencing used peripheral blood. The receptors stem from a woman over 75 with acute or convalescent COVID-19.

This clone was observed a few times. The chain joins TRBV7-9 to TRBJ1-1; D remains unclear. Germline loops: CDR1 SEHNR, CDR2 FQNEAQ (reference sequence). This CDR3 spans 13 amino acids. The V gene lost 3 bases and the J gene lost 1 base, with 6 bases spanning the gap. As DNA, the CDR3 is TGTGCCAGCAGCTTCCGGGGGAACACTGAAGCTTTCTTT. It translates to CASSFRGNTEAFF.

The chain carries TRBV2 and TRBJ2-3, with D tentatively TRBD2 (5 bases). With 1 base removed from V and 2 bases from J, the gap between germline ends came to 7 bases. CDR3 size: 14 residues. The germline V gene has CDR1 SNHLY and CDR2 FYNNEI. The CDR3 sequence is CASSEGLLTDTQYF. CDR3 DNA sequence: TGTGCCAGCAGTGAAGGACTACTCACAGATACGCAGTATTTT.

The rearrangement uses TRBV4-1 and TRBJ1-2; weak D call: TRBD1 (5 bases). The length of the CDR3 is 15 residues. The V gene's germline CDR1 is MGHRA and CDR2 YSYEKL. V shed 2 bases and J shed 2 bases, with 12 bases lying between them. The CDR3 nucleotides read TGCGCCAGCAGCCAAAGCCCAGGGAGGAACTATGGCTACACCTTC. Translation gives CASSQSPGRNYGYTF.

The chain joins TRBV20-1 to TRBJ2-7, with a tentative D call TRBD2 (6 bases). V gave up 3 bases and J gave up 0 bases, with 9 bases separating them. The CDR3 contains 13 residues. CDR1 is DFQATT and CDR2 is SNEGSKA in the germline V gene (reference sequence). The CDR3 sequence is CSASTGSSYEQYF. The DNA for the CDR3 is TGCAGTGCTAGTACCGGGAGCTCCTACGAGCAGTACTTC.

The CDR3 sequence is CASSDDRGIYGYTF. DNA for the CDR3: TGTGCCAGCAGCGACGACAGGGGAATCTATGGCTACACCTTC. The chain couples TRBV5-4 to TRBJ1-2; the match to TRBD1 covers 8 bases. The germline gives CDR1 SGHNT, CDR2 YYREEE (reference sequence). The junction had 6 bases not matched to a gene; V was cut back by 4 bases and J by 4 bases. CDR3 length equals 14 residues.

The chain uses TRBV18 and TRBJ1-1; no definite D call. With 0 bases removed from V and 5 bases from J, the gap between germline ends came to 10 bases. Germline CDR1 is KGHSH and CDR2 is LQKENI. The length of the CDR3 is 14 residues. CDR3 coding DNA: TGTGCCAGCTCACCACCTCCGGGGAATACTGAAGCTTTCTTT. Its protein is CASSPPPGNTEAFF.

This chain joins TRBV6-2 or TRBV6-3 and TRBJ1-2; possibly TRBD1 for D (5 bases). The CDR3 is 14 residues long. Germline CDR1 MNHEY, CDR2 SVGEGT. The V and J ends lost 2 bases and 1 base respectively, with 8 bases between them. DNA of the CDR3: TGTGCCAGCAGTTACGTGGGACTTAACTATGGCTACACCTTC. As protein: CASSYVGLNYGYTF.

This clone was observed a few times. This sequence joins TRBV4-1 and TRBJ2-7; 9 bases are a match to TRBD1. Trimming removed 3 bases from V and 2 bases from J; junction bases left unmatched: 5. The CDR3 totals 15 residues. CDR1 and CDR2 from the germline V gene are MGHRA and YSYEKL. CDR3 nucleotides: TGCGCCAGCAGCCACGGGACAGGGATAACCTACGAGCAGTACTTC. Protein: CASSHGTGITYEQYF.

CDR3 sequence reads: CASSNLGGANTDTQYF. CDR3 DNA: TGCGCCAGCAGCAACCTGGGGGGGGCCAACACAGATACGCAGTATTTT. The V and J genes are TRBV4-1 and TRBJ2-3; D may be TRBD2 (7 bases). V lost 5 bases, J lost 2 bases, and 17 bases lay in between. From germline, CDR1 is MGHRA and CDR2 YSYEKL. The length of the CDR3 is 16 residues.

The CDR3 DNA is TGTGCCAGCAGCCGTGGTTTGGGGGGAGATATCGCCGGGGAGCTGTTTTTT. This sequence encodes CASSRGLGGDIAGELFF. The J gene is TRBJ2-2, the V gene TRBV5-8; a possible D gene is TRBD2 (6 bases). The CDR3 runs 17 residues. CDR1 SGHTS and CDR2 YDEGEE come from the germline V gene. Trimming removed 4 bases at V and 6 bases at J, with 22 bases between.

This chain joins TRBV6-2 or TRBV6-3 and TRBJ2-3; D might be TRBD2 (5 bases). Germline V gene data show CDR1 as MNHEY and CDR2 as SVGEGT. The CDR3 runs 15 residues. V was cut by 6 bases and J by 1 base, with 14 bases left in between. The CDR3 DNA sequence: TGTGCCAGCAGCCTTCGACTAAGCGGCACAGATACGCAGTATTTT. The encoded protein is CASSLRLSGTDTQYF.

This clone has more than one count but fewer than ten. The chain links TRBV19 to TRBJ1-2; D is uncertain. Germline V CDR1 and CDR2: LNHDA, SQIVND (reference sequence). The CDR3 sequence is 15 residues long. The V and J ends lost 8 bases and 0 bases respectively, with 16 bases between them. The CDR3 DNA sequence: TGTGCCAGTCGGCCCTCCTGGGCGTCTAACTATGGCTACACCTTC. It codes for CASRPSWASNYGYTF.

The chain carries TRBV28 and TRBJ2-3; the D is unclear. Germline CDR1 is MDHEN and CDR2 is SYDVKM. CDR3 length: 17 residues. V shed 2 bases and J shed 0 bases, with 15 bases lying between them. The DNA of the CDR3 is TGTGCCAGCAGTTTAATTTGGAGCACCCAAAGCACAGATACGCAGTATTTT. Its protein product is CASSLIWSTQSTDTQYF.

The rearrangement joins TRBV7-8 to TRBJ2-5, with D perhaps TRBD1 (5 bases). Looked up from germline, CDR1 is SGHVS and CDR2 is FQNEAQ. The CDR3 length is 15 residues. V was shortened by 0 bases and J by 5 bases, with 13 bases between the two germline ends. This chain's CDR3 is CASSLALREVETQYF. CDR3 nucleotide sequence: TGTGCCAGCAGCTTAGCGCTCAGGGAAGTTGAGACCCAGTACTTC.

The rearrangement joins TRBV5-1 to TRBJ2-3; 10 bases line up with TRBD2. CDR3 length: 18 amino acids. Germline-derived CDR1 and CDR2 are SGHRS and YFSETQ. With 2 bases clipped from V and 6 bases from J, the junction kept 15 bases outside the gene matches. The CDR3 coding sequence is TGCGCCAGCAGCTTCACCCGGACTAGCGGCGAGACTGTGGATACGCAGTATTTT. Amino acids: CASSFTRTSGETVDTQYF.

V and J are TRBV24-1 and TRBJ1-5; TRBD1 matches 7 bases. Germline lookup yields CDR1 KGHDR and CDR2 SFDVKD. This CDR3 spans 15 amino acids. With V trimmed by 5 bases and J by 1 base, 4 bases remained unmatched. Written as DNA, the CDR3 is TGTGCCACCAGTGGGGGGACAGAGAGCAATCAGCCCCAGCATTTT. Protein sequence: CATSGGTESNQPQHF.

This clone has a handful of counts. This sequence joins TRBV13 and TRBJ2-7; no clear D gene. V lost 5 bases to trimming and J lost 4 bases, with 6 bases between them. CDR3 length equals 11 residues. Germline V CDR1 and CDR2: PRHDT, FYEKMQ (reference sequence). The CDR3 DNA sequence: TGTGCCAGCAGCCGACAATACGAGCAGTACTTC. Protein sequence: CASSRQYEQYF.

DNA of the CDR3: TGTGCCAGCAGTGAATGGGCAGGGAGGAAGGAAAAACTGTTTTTT. It codes for CASSEWAGRKEKLFF. This sequence joins TRBV2 and TRBJ1-4, with a tentative D call TRBD1 (5 bases). CDR3 length equals 15 residues. Trimming removed 2 bases at V and 8 bases at J, with 15 bases between. CDR1 is SNHLY and CDR2 is FYNNEI in the germline V gene.

V gene TRBV9 combines with J gene TRBJ2-3; 10 nucleotides match TRBD2. From germline, CDR1 is SGDLS and CDR2 YYNGEE. The CDR3 consists of 16 residues. V lost 2 bases and J lost 2; bases outside the gene matches: 5. CDR3 coding DNA: TGTGCCAGCAGCGTTCCAACTAGCGGGGACACAGATACGCAGTATTTT. Its translation is CASSVPTSGDTDTQYF.

This clone came up once. The V and J genes are TRBV28 and TRBJ2-2; 13 nucleotides agree with TRBD2. There are 18 residues in the CDR3. The germline V gene encodes CDR1 MDHEN and CDR2 SYDVKM. V trimming: 8 bases; J trimming: 5 bases; junction bases outside the gene matches: 14. Written as DNA, the CDR3 is TGTGCCAGCGCCAGAACTAGCGGGAGGGCCGGTGGGACCGGGGAGCTGTTTTTT. This gives the protein CASARTSGRAGGTGELFF.

The table lists this clone with a few counts. The chain joins TRBV2 to TRBJ2-7; TRBD2 aligns across 11 bases. CDR1 and CDR2 (germline): SNHLY, FYNNEI. After removal of 1 base from V and 8 bases from J, the junction contained 10 bases not matched to a gene. This CDR3 is 16 amino acids long. The CDR3 loop is CASSEERLAGGWKQYF. The CDR3, as DNA: TGTGCCAGCAGTGAAGAAAGGCTAGCGGGGGGATGGAAGCAGTACTTC. The full variable domain, rest sourced from reference TRBV2 and TRBJ2-7, is EPEVTQTPSHQVTQMGQEVILRCVPISNHLYFYWYRQILGQKVEFLVSFYNNEISEKSEIFDDQFSVERPDGSNFTLKIRSTKLEDSAMYFCASSEERLAGGWKQYFGPGTRLTVT.